The 29 T cell receptor beta chains below come from one sample, sequenced in a study of Tregs in tolerant kidney transplant recipients. Repertoires were generated with immunoSEQ multiplex PCR, while TCRdb's copy carries only in-frame clones and drops some. Of 85,000 to 95,000 clones listed, roughly nine tenths were seen once; the top ten hold 4.7%. The material sequenced was CD8+ T cells from blood. These receptors were obtained from a human donor in good health.

The CDR3 here is CASSRGNDNQPQHF. The CDR3 bases are TGTGCCAGTAGCCGGGGGAACGATAATCAGCCCCAGCATTTT. The rearrangement links TRBV19 to TRBJ1-5, with TRBD1 as a possible D gene (5 bases). Trimming left V 6 bases short and J 4 bases short, with 13 bases between. The CDR3 is made up of 14 amino acids. Germline V gene sequence: CDR1 LNHDA, CDR2 SQIVND (reference sequence).

The V call is TRBV2, the J call TRBJ2-1; TRBD2 matches 7 bases. The V segment lost 10 bases and the J segment 0 bases; nucleotides outside the gene matches: 9. In germline, CDR1 is SNHLY, CDR2 FYNNEI. The CDR3 is 15 residues long. Written as DNA, the CDR3 is TGTGCCACTCCGGGACTACGAAGCTCCTACAATGAGCAGTTCTTC. Translated, it gives CATPGLRSSYNEQFF.

This clone appeared once. The chain has TRBV27 and TRBJ1-1; 7 positions agree with TRBD1. Germline CDR1 and CDR2: MNHEY and SMNVEV (reference sequence). V shed 4 bases and J 7 bases; nucleotides not matched to a gene: 12. This CDR3 region has 15 residues. CDR3 DNA sequence: TGTGCCAGCAGTTCCGACAGGGAGGGGGACCTTGAAGCTTTCTTT. This sequence encodes CASSSDREGDLEAFF.

V gene TRBV7-9 combines with J gene TRBJ2-1; D is undetermined. V shed 1 base and J shed 3 bases, with 13 bases lying between them. Looked up from germline, CDR1 is SEHNR and CDR2 is FQNEAQ (reference sequence). This CDR3 is built from 16 residues. The DNA of the CDR3 is TGTGCCAGCAGCTTAGAAATAGCCACTTTCTACAATGAGCAGTTCTTC. Amino acid sequence: CASSLEIATFYNEQFF.

The chain employs TRBV5-4 and TRBJ2-7, with 7 positions matching TRBD1. Germline V CDR1 and CDR2: SGHNT, YYREEE (reference sequence). CDR3 length: 14 amino acids. J was trimmed by 3 bases and V by 2 bases; bases with no gene match: 5. As DNA, the CDR3 is TGTGCCAGCAGCTTCGACAGGGCCCGCTACGAGCAGTACTTC. It specifies CASSFDRARYEQYF.

This chain uses TRBV4-2 with TRBJ1-3; TRBD1 matches at 9 bases. Germline V gene sequence: CDR1 LGHNA, CDR2 YNFKEQ. The CDR3 has 18 amino acids. V dropped 3 bases and J dropped 12; count of bases not matched to a gene: 21. CDR3 nucleotides: TGTGCCAGCAGCCAGGGGGAGGGATTCGGGACAGGGAATTCCGGCATATATTTT. The encoded protein is CASSQGEGFGTGNSGIYF.

V usage is TRBV5-5 and J usage is TRBJ2-7, with TRBD2 matching 8 bases. Germline values: CDR1 SGHKS, CDR2 YYEKEE (reference sequence). The CDR3 length is 14 residues. The V gene end was trimmed by 0 bases and the J gene end by 2 bases; junction bases not matched to a gene: 1. The CDR3 region has the DNA TGTGCCAGCAGCTTGGCCGGGAGGGCCTACGAGCAGTACTTC. Translation gives CASSLAGRAYEQYF.

The J gene is TRBJ1-5, the V gene TRBV30; no firm D call. V lost 0 bases, J lost 0 bases, and 3 bases lay in between. There are 13 residues in the CDR3. Germline values: CDR1 GTSNPN, CDR2 SVGIG (reference sequence). The CDR3 DNA sequence: TGTGCCTGGAGTGTCCTTAGCAATCAGCCCCAGCATTTT. Amino acids: CAWSVLSNQPQHF.

J is TRBJ1-2 and V is TRBV2, with D tentatively TRBD1 (6 bases). Trimming cost V 3 bases and J 2 bases, with 13 bases left between them. This CDR3 contains 15 residues. Germline values: CDR1 SNHLY, CDR2 FYNNEI. The CDR3 sequence is CASSDGQGINYGYTF. The CDR3 DNA reads as TGTGCCAGCAGTGACGGGCAGGGGATAAACTATGGCTACACCTTC.

The gene calls are TRBV6-5 and TRBJ1-6, with D uncertain. Trimming pared 8 bases from V and 14 bases from J, leaving 10 bases between. Germline values: CDR1 MNHEY, CDR2 SVGAGI. The CDR3 sequence is 10 residues long. CDR3 residues: CASLKGSLHF. Here the CDR3 DNA reads TGTGCCAGCTTGAAAGGATCCCTCCACTTT.

The chain uses TRBV9 and TRBJ2-7; no definite D call. V gave up 0 bases and J gave up 0 bases, with 10 bases separating them. Looked up from germline, CDR1 is SGDLS and CDR2 is YYNGEE. The CDR3 sequence is 15 residues long. The CDR3 bases are TGTGCCAGCAGCGTAGGTCCCGGCCGCTCCTACGAGCAGTACTTC. Protein sequence: CASSVGPGRSYEQYF.

J is TRBJ2-1 and V is TRBV30; 11 nucleotides align to TRBD2. This CDR3 has 17 residues. Trimming cost V 1 base and J 8 bases; bases outside gene matches: 13. Germline values: CDR1 GTSNPN, CDR2 SVGIG (reference sequence). The CDR3 region is CAWSGLAGGLEVDEQFF. The CDR3 region has the DNA TGTGCCTGGAGTGGGCTAGCGGGGGGCCTAGAGGTAGATGAGCAGTTCTTC. The variable domain in full, with the rest retrieved from reference TRBV30 and TRBJ2-1, is SQTIHQWPATLVQPVGSPLSLECTVEGTSNPNLYWYRQAAGRGLQLLFYSVGIGQISSEVPQNLSASRPQDRQFILSSKKLLLSDSGFYLCAWSGLAGGLEVDEQFFGPGTRLTVL.

The J gene is TRBJ2-1, the V gene TRBV14; 11 positions agree with TRBD1. V was clipped by 4 bases and J by 8 bases; unmatched bases: 10. Germline assignment: CDR1 SGHDN and CDR2 FVKESK. CDR3 length: 16 residues. The CDR3 sequence is CASSPGPGQGVYEQFF. In DNA form, the CDR3 reads TGTGCCAGCAGCCCAGGGCCGGGACAGGGGGTTTATGAGCAGTTCTTC.

The genes are TRBV12-5 and TRBJ2-1, with D possibly TRBD2 on 5 matching bases. The CDR3 has 16 residues. Germline loops: CDR1 LGHNT, CDR2 FRNRAP. V lost 1 base and J lost 6, with 16 bases in between. CDR3: CASGLDPFGSLNEQFF. The CDR3 DNA is TGTGCTAGTGGTTTGGACCCCTTTGGGAGTCTCAATGAGCAGTTCTTC.

The chain is built from TRBV14 and TRBJ2-2; 9 nucleotides line up with TRBD2. The CDR3 has 18 residues. V was pared by 3 bases and J by 7 bases, with 15 bases of the junction left unmatched. CDR1 is SGHDN, CDR2 FVKESK, per germline. The DNA of the CDR3 is TGTGCCAGCAGCCAGGGGGCCGCGGGAGGGCCTCTCGGCGGGGAGCTGTTTTTT. Residues: CASSQGAAGGPLGGELFF.

The V and J genes are TRBV29-1 and TRBJ1-4; D is undetermined. Germline CDR1 reads SQVTM; CDR2 reads ANQGSEA. The CDR3 totals 13 residues. Trimming removed 2 bases from V and 7 bases from J, with 11 bases in between. The chain's CDR3 is CSVERGKGEKLFF. The CDR3 coding sequence is TGCAGCGTTGAACGTGGGAAAGGTGAAAAACTGTTTTTT. The full variable domain, with the rest looked up from reference TRBV29-1 and TRBJ1-4, is SAVISQKPSRDICQRGTSLTIQCQVDSQVTMMFWYRQQPGQSLTLIATANQGSEATYESGFVIDKFPISRPNLTFSTLTVSNMSPEDSSIYLCSVERGKGEKLFFGSGTQLSVL.

The CDR3 DNA sequence: TGTGCCAGCAGCCCCGGACAGGGGAACACTGAAGCTTTCTTT. Encoded protein: CASSPGQGNTEAFF. The chain recombines TRBV9 with TRBJ1-1; 8 nucleotides agree with TRBD1. This CDR3 region has 14 residues. The V gene end was trimmed by 4 bases and the J gene end by 1 base; junction bases not matched to a gene: 3. The germline V gene encodes CDR1 SGDLS and CDR2 YYNGEE. The entire variable domain, with the rest obtained from reference TRBV9 and TRBJ1-1, is as follows: DSGVTQTPKHLITATGQRVTLRCSPRSGDLSVYWYQQSLDQGLQFLIQYYNGEERAKGNILERFSAQQFPDLHSELNLSSLELGDSALYFCASSPGQGNTEAFFGQGTRLTVV.

The chain carries TRBV13 and TRBJ2-7; 15 nucleotides align to TRBD2. Germline loops: CDR1 PRHDT, CDR2 FYEKMQ (reference sequence). The J segment lost 5 bases and the V segment lost 5 bases, leaving 4 bases of the junction unmatched. This CDR3 spans 15 amino acids. CDR3 sequence reads: CASSGGLAGGNEQYF. In DNA form, the CDR3 reads TGTGCCAGCAGCGGAGGACTAGCGGGAGGGAACGAGCAGTACTTC.

The chain carries TRBV18 and TRBJ1-1; D remains unclear. Trimming cost V 2 bases and J 0 bases, with 10 bases left between them. Germline V gives CDR1 KGHSH, CDR2 LQKENI. This CDR3 has 15 amino acids. The CDR3 loop reads CASSPESGMNTEAFF. The DNA for the CDR3 is TGTGCCAGCTCACCAGAATCTGGGATGAACACTGAAGCTTTCTTT.

The chain couples TRBV7-9 to TRBJ2-7, with D possibly being TRBD2 (6 bases). V was pared by 1 base and J by 2 bases, with 9 bases between. CDR1 is SEHNR, CDR2 FQNEAQ, per germline (reference sequence). This CDR3 is built from 14 residues. CDR3 residues: CASSLVLATYEQYF. CDR3 sequence (DNA): TGTGCCAGCAGCTTAGTTCTAGCGACCTACGAGCAGTACTTC.

V usage is TRBV5-1 and J usage is TRBJ2-7; tentatively, D is TRBD1 (6 bases). CDR1 and CDR2 from the germline V gene are SGHRS and YFSETQ. V lost 0 bases and J lost 2, with 15 bases in between. The CDR3 spans 16 residues. The DNA of the CDR3 is TGCGCCAGCAGCTTGGGTTTTCAGGGGAGCGCCTACGAGCAGTACTTC. This gives the protein CASSLGFQGSAYEQYF.

V gene TRBV30 combines with J gene TRBJ1-2; D is ambiguous. The CDR3 consists of 15 residues. V lost 0 bases and J lost 6, with 17 bases in between. The germline V gene encodes CDR1 GTSNPN and CDR2 SVGIG (reference sequence). This chain's CDR3 is CAWSVPGQLSHGYTF. CDR3 in DNA: TGTGCCTGGAGTGTACCCGGGCAACTCTCCCATGGCTACACCTTC.

The chain carries TRBV27 and TRBJ2-7; tentatively, D is TRBD2 (5 bases). The CDR3 loop spans 13 amino acids. Germline assignment: CDR1 MNHEY and CDR2 SMNVEV (reference sequence). V shed 8 bases and J shed 1 base, with 12 bases lying between them. The CDR3 nucleotides are TGTGCCAGCGGAGAGGGTAGTTCCTACGAGCAGTACTTC. Protein product: CASGEGSSYEQYF.

The V and J genes are TRBV15 and TRBJ1-4; D gene uncertain. CDR3 length: 13 residues. V was shortened by 6 bases and J by 3 bases, with 8 bases between the two germline ends. Germline CDR1 LNHNV, CDR2 YYDKDF (reference sequence). For the CDR3, the DNA is TGTGCCACCAGTCTGAGTTCTAATGAAAAACTGTTTTTT. It is translated as CATSLSSNEKLFF.

V usage is TRBV5-6 and J usage is TRBJ2-1, with TRBD2 matching over 14 bases. This CDR3 is built from 16 residues. V shed 5 bases and J 5 bases; nucleotides not matched to a gene: 6. Per germline, CDR1 SGHDT and CDR2 YYEEEE. CDR3 amino acids: CASRFQTSGRDNEQFF. Written as DNA, the CDR3 is TGTGCCAGCAGATTCCAGACTAGCGGGAGGGACAATGAGCAGTTCTTC.

Points on this clone: The junction differs from germline at one of its ends, possibly a read error. The chain joins TRBV5-8 to TRBJ2-6, with D unclear. Germline V gene lookup returns CDR1 SGHTS and CDR2 YDEGEE. The CDR3 has 17 amino acids. The CDR3 loop reads CASANLHPHKSGQRPDF. The CDR3 DNA reads as TGTGCCAGCGCTAATCTTCATCCACACAAGTCGGGCCAACGTCCTGACTTC.

This chain connects TRBV11-2 to TRBJ2-1; 7 nucleotides line up with TRBD2. The length of the CDR3 is 15 residues. Germline V gene sequence: CDR1 SGHAT, CDR2 FQNNGV. J gave up 8 bases and V 2 bases, and 9 bases lay outside the gene matches. The CDR3 reads CASSLFSGGSYEQFF. The CDR3 DNA reads as TGTGCCAGCAGCTTATTTAGTGGCGGGAGTTATGAGCAGTTCTTC.

The V call is TRBV15, the J call TRBJ2-5, with D possibly TRBD2 on 6 matching bases. CDR3 length: 14 amino acids. From germline, CDR1 is LNHNV and CDR2 YYDKDF (reference sequence). Trimming stripped 2 bases from V and 4 bases from J, with 11 bases between. The CDR3 DNA reads TGTGCCACCAGCAGATCCCGGGGAGGAGAGACCCAGTACTTC. It translates to CATSRSRGGETQYF. Looking up the rest from reference TRBV15 and TRBJ2-5 gives the full variable domain: DAMVIQNPRYQVTQFGKPVTLSCSQTLNHNVMYWYQQKSSQAPKLLFHYYDKDFNNEADTPDNFQSRRPNTSFCFLDIRSPGLGDTAMYLCATSRSRGGETQYFGPGTRLLVL.

J is TRBJ1-1 and V is TRBV9; TRBD1 matches 7 bases. V shed 0 bases, J shed 4 bases, and the junction held 3 bases outside the gene matches. The CDR3 has 14 residues. The germline CDR1 and CDR2 sequences are SGDLS and YYNGEE. This CDR3 reads CASSVDRGATEAFF. The DNA for the CDR3 is TGTGCCAGCAGCGTAGACAGGGGTGCCACTGAAGCTTTCTTT.